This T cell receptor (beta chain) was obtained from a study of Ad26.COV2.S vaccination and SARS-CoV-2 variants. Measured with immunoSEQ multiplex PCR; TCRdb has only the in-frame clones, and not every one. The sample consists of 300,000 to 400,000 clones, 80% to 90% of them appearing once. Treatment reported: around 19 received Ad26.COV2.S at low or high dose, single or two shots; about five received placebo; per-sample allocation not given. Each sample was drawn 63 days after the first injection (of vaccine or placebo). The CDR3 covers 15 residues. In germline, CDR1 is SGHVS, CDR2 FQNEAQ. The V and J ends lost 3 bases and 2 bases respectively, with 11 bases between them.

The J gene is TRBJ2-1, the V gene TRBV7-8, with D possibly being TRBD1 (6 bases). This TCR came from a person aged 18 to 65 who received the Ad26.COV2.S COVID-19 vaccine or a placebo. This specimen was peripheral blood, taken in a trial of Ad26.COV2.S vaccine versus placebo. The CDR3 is CASSFEGDPYNEQFF. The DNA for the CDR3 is TGTGCCAGCAGCTTTGAGGGGGACCCCTACAATGAGCAGTTCTTC.